The 18 T cell receptor beta chains in this list originate from one sample, sequenced in a study of shared clonotypes between healthy human individuals. Method: immunoSEQ multiplex PCR; TCRdb's copy keeps in-frame clones and lacks some. The sample includes fewer than 650,000 clones, 76% seen only once; the top ten take approximately 12%. The specimen was PBMCs. These TCRs come from a middle-aged woman in good health. Some clones in this sample may be carry-over from other donors' samples.

J is TRBJ2-1 and V is TRBV7-3; D call uncertain. Germline lookup yields CDR1 SGHTA and CDR2 FQGTGA. CDR3 length: 16 residues. V lost 5 bases and J lost 13, with 27 bases in between. The CDR3 here is CASSPVGGIAGPAQFF. The CDR3 DNA reads as TGTGCCAGCAGCCCCGTGGGTGGGATCGCCGGCCCCGCACAGTTCTTC. Full variable domain (outside the CDR3, taken from reference TRBV7-3 and TRBJ2-1): GAGVSQTPSNKVTEKGKYVELRCDPISGHTALYWYRQSLGQGPEFLIYFQGTGAADDSGLPNDRFFAVRPEGSVSTLKIQRTERGDSAVYLCASSPVGGIAGPAQFFGPGTRLTVL.

The chain joins TRBV27 to TRBJ2-7; the D gene could be TRBD1 or TRBD2 (6 bases each). Trimming took off 2 bases at V and 6 bases at J, with 8 bases between the two ends. The germline gives CDR1 MNHEY, CDR2 SMNVEV (reference sequence). The CDR3 is 12 residues long. The DNA for the CDR3 is TGTGCCAGCAGTTTACGGGGGCTCGAGCAGTACTTC. This gives the protein CASSLRGLEQYF.

This clone was counted a few times. The chain uses TRBV29-1 and TRBJ2-5; tentatively, D is TRBD1 (7 bases). The J call may be in error: the DNA end matches TRBJ2-7 better. In germline, CDR1 is SQVTM, CDR2 ANQGSEA. The CDR3 totals 13 residues. CDR3 bases: TGCAGCGCCCAGACAGGGAGGACCTACGAGCAGTACTTC. Translated, it gives CSAQTGRTYEQYF.

The chain employs TRBV29-1 and TRBJ2-1, with 9 bases fitting TRBD2. Trimming cost V 3 bases and J 7 bases; bases outside gene matches: 10. Germline V gene lookup returns CDR1 SQVTM and CDR2 ANQGSEA. This CDR3 is built from 15 residues. The CDR3 spells CSVETTSGGKNEQFF. The CDR3, as DNA: TGCAGCGTTGAGACGACTAGCGGAGGCAAAAATGAGCAGTTCTTC.

V gene TRBV9 combines with J gene TRBJ2-1, with 11 bases that match TRBD2. Trimming removed 5 bases from V and 4 bases from J; junction bases left unmatched: 8. This CDR3 is built from 16 residues. CDR1 is SGDLS and CDR2 is YYNGEE in the germline V gene. CDR3 region: CASRAGTSGNYNEQFF. The CDR3 nucleotides read TGTGCCAGCAGGGCCGGGACTAGCGGTAATTACAATGAGCAGTTCTTC. Combining the CDR3 with reference TRBV9 and TRBJ2-1 gives the whole variable domain DSGVTQTPKHLITATGQRVTLRCSPRSGDLSVYWYQQSLDQGLQFLIQYYNGEERAKGNILERFSAQQFPDLHSELNLSSLELGDSALYFCASRAGTSGNYNEQFFGPGTRLTVL.

V is TRBV5-1 and J is TRBJ1-2, with no clear D. This CDR3 has 16 amino acids. Germline CDR1 is SGHRS and CDR2 is YFSETQ. Trimming cost V 0 bases and J 4 bases, with 16 bases left between them. In nucleotides, the CDR3 is TGCGCCAGCAGCTTGGGAGGAATTAACCTAATCTATGGCTACACCTTC. This encodes CASSLGGINLIYGYTF.

This clone was seen just once. This sequence joins TRBV5-1 and TRBJ2-1; TRBD2 agrees at 7 bases. The trim removed 4 bases at V and 10 bases at J, leaving 8 bases unmatched. This CDR3 is built from 13 residues. Germline V lookup: CDR1 SGHRS, CDR2 YFSETQ. CDR3 region: CASSAGVVLEQFF. The CDR3 nucleotides are TGCGCCAGCAGCGCGGGGGTGGTATTGGAGCAGTTCTTC.

This clone has more than one count but fewer than ten. The CDR3 here is CASSPVGLAGAEGANVLTF. The CDR3, as DNA: TGTGCCAGTAGCCCGGTGGGGCTAGCGGGAGCGGAGGGGGCCAACGTCCTGACTTTC. The chain links TRBV19 to TRBJ2-6; TRBD2 matches at 10 bases. The CDR3 sequence is 19 residues long. Looked up from germline, CDR1 is LNHDA and CDR2 is SQIVND (reference sequence). J lost 4 bases, V lost 6 bases, and 15 bases had no gene match.

The chain couples TRBV27 to TRBJ2-3; D unresolved. Trimming took 5 bases from V and 5 from J, leaving 11 bases between them. Germline CDR1 is MNHEY and CDR2 is SMNVEV (reference sequence). CDR3 length equals 13 residues. The CDR3, as DNA: TGTGCCAGCAGTCTAAACTTGGGAGATACGCAGTATTTT. Protein product: CASSLNLGDTQYF.

This chain links TRBV6-4 with TRBJ2-2; D remains unclear. The length of the CDR3 is 14 residues. Germline V gene data show CDR1 as MRHNA and CDR2 as SNTAGT. The ends were cut back, 0 bases at V and 6 bases at J, with 8 bases in the middle. CDR3 nucleotides: TGTGCCAGCAGTGACTCCGGTGGGGCCGGGGAGCTGTTTTTT. Translating it yields CASSDSGGAGELFF.

The chain carries TRBV5-1 and TRBJ2-3; D uncertain. The CDR3 covers 16 residues. Deletions cut 1 base from V and 4 bases from J, with 16 bases between. Per germline, CDR1 SGHRS and CDR2 YFSETQ. In DNA, the CDR3 is TGCGCCAGCAGCTTGCTTAGCCTATCCTCCTCAGATACGCAGTATTTT. Translating it yields CASSLLSLSSSDTQYF.

The V gene is TRBV19, the J gene TRBJ1-1; D unresolved. Trimming pared 5 bases from V and 1 base from J, leaving 5 bases between. CDR3 length: 12 amino acids. Looked up from germline, CDR1 is LNHDA and CDR2 is SQIVND (reference sequence). The CDR3 sequence is CASSRENTEAFF. As DNA, the CDR3 is TGTGCCAGTAGTCGCGAGAACACTGAAGCTTTCTTT.

This sequence joins TRBV15 and TRBJ1-3; 7 nucleotides agree with TRBD1. The V segment lost 0 bases and the J segment 2 bases; nucleotides outside the gene matches: 4. The CDR3 is 16 amino acids. In germline, CDR1 is LNHNV, CDR2 YYDKDF (reference sequence). The CDR3 region is CATSRDPGTAGNTIYF. CDR3 DNA sequence: TGTGCCACCAGCAGAGACCCCGGGACAGCTGGAAACACCATATATTTT.

Concerning this clone: It may be a read error: a sequence one base away is much more abundant. J is TRBJ1-3 and V is TRBV28, with D perhaps TRBD1 (6 bases). Trimming shortened V by 10 bases and J by 0 bases, and 16 bases separated the two germline ends. This CDR3 region has 15 residues. From germline, CDR1 is MDHEN and CDR2 SYDVKM. This CDR3 is CANIGGGFSGNTIYF. The CDR3 nucleotides read TGTGCCAACATTGGTGGGGGCTTCTCTGGAAACACCATATATTTT.

The chain joins TRBV27 to TRBJ1-1; 12 nucleotides line up with TRBD1. This CDR3 spans 17 amino acids. V dropped 2 bases and J dropped 4; count of bases not matched to a gene: 8. Germline loops: CDR1 MNHEY, CDR2 SMNVEV (reference sequence). CDR3 in DNA: TGTGCCAGCAGTTTACTGGGACAGGGGGCGCGGGGCACTGAAGCTTTCTTT. This gives the protein CASSLLGQGARGTEAFF.

The V and J genes are TRBV2 and TRBJ1-5, with a tentative D call TRBD1 (6 bases). Germline V gene lookup returns CDR1 SNHLY and CDR2 FYNNEI. There are 16 residues in the CDR3. The V end was cut by 0 bases, the J end by 1 base, with 10 bases between. DNA for the CDR3: TGTGCCAGCAGTGAAGCCTACAGGGTAAGCAATCAGCCCCAGCATTTT. This codes for CASSEAYRVSNQPQHF.

This sequence joins TRBV29-1 and TRBJ2-7; the D is unclear. CDR3 length equals 10 residues. V was cut by 6 bases and J by 4 bases, with 7 bases left in between. In germline, CDR1 is SQVTM, CDR2 ANQGSEA. DNA for the CDR3: TGCAGCGTCCTACTTTACGAGCAGTACTTC. Its translation is CSVLLYEQYF.

This clone was recorded many times. The V gene is TRBV27, the J gene TRBJ2-2; D possibly corresponds to TRBD1 (6 bases). Trimming pared 3 bases from V and 1 base from J, leaving 12 bases between. This CDR3 contains 16 residues. Germline V gives CDR1 MNHEY, CDR2 SMNVEV (reference sequence). The DNA for the CDR3 is TGTGCCAGCAGTTTGGTGGGACACAAGAACACCGGGGAGCTGTTTTTT. Translating it yields CASSLVGHKNTGELFF.